The 9 T cell receptor beta chains in this list originate from one sample, sequenced in a study of T cells in Graves' hyperthyroidism and ophthalmopathy. Template material for amplifying TCR beta CDR3 regions consisted of RNA transcripts. HTBI primers were the set used in a first-round RT-PCR of the TCR CDR3. TCRdb ran MiXCR on the multiplex PCR reads and lists one entry per CDR3 protein. Here the sample spans 600,000 to 750,000 distinct CDR3 sequences, 15% to 20% being singletons. Source material: blood. The source is a middle-aged man with Graves' hyperthyroidism.

The chain carries TRBV4-1 and TRBJ1-5; 7 nucleotides line up with TRBD1. CDR1 and CDR2 from the germline V gene are MGHRA and YSYEKL. This CDR3 spans 15 amino acids. V lost 1 base to trimming and J lost 6 bases; unmatched junction nucleotides: 6. The CDR3 here is CASSQVMDRSQPQHF. The CDR3 bases are TGCGCCAGCAGCCAAGTTATGGACAGGTCTCAGCCCCAGCATTTT.

This clonotype turned up a few times. The CDR3 DNA reads as TGCAGCGCAAAGACAGGGCCTATCTATGGCTACACCTTC. Translating it yields CSAKTGPIYGYTF. This chain joins TRBV29-1 and TRBJ1-2; 7 nucleotides agree with TRBD1. The CDR3 runs 13 residues. Trimming at V came to 7 bases and at J to 4 bases, leaving 9 bases not matched to a gene. CDR1 is SQVTM and CDR2 is ANQGSEA in the germline V gene.

This clonotype occurred many times. The rearrangement uses TRBV28 and TRBJ2-1; D tentatively reads TRBD1 or TRBD2 (5 bases each). Trimming took off 4 bases at V and 1 base at J, with 14 bases between the two ends. Germline V gene lookup returns CDR1 MDHEN and CDR2 SYDVKM. There are 16 residues in the CDR3. CDR3 DNA: TGTGCCAGCAGTTCCTCCGGGACGGGTTCCTACAATGAGCAGTTCTTC. Its translation: CASSSSGTGSYNEQFF.

For the CDR3, the DNA is TGTGCCAGCAGCCACGCGGGAGGGCCCTACAATGAGCAGTTCTTC. It is translated as CASSHAGGPYNEQFF. The chain is built from TRBV3-1 and TRBJ2-1; 9 bases fit TRBD2. The germline CDR1 and CDR2 sequences are LGHDT and YNNKEL (reference sequence). With 3 bases clipped from V and 2 bases from J, the junction kept 2 bases outside the gene matches. The CDR3 consists of 15 residues.

This clonotype was seen repeatedly, ten times or more. The J gene is TRBJ2-5, the V gene TRBV4-1; D gene uncertain. Looked up from germline, CDR1 is MGHRA and CDR2 is YSYEKL. The CDR3 is made up of 14 amino acids. V dropped 2 bases and J dropped 2 bases, with 9 bases sitting between them. CDR3 loop: CASSQSQTQETQYF. In DNA form, the CDR3 reads TGCGCCAGCAGCCAAAGTCAGACACAAGAGACCCAGTACTTC.

Regarding this clonotype: The junction shows a germline mismatch at one end, possibly a read error. The genes are TRBV7-8 and TRBJ2-2; TRBD2 might be the D (5 bases). Germline CDR1 SGHVS, CDR2 FQNEAQ. The CDR3 is made up of 13 amino acids. CDR3 nucleotides: TGTGCCAGCAGCTTTCGGGGAACCGGGGAGCTGTCTTTT. Translation gives CASSFRGTGELSF.

This clonotype has only a few counts. The chain is built from TRBV20-1 and TRBJ2-4, with D possibly matching TRBD2 (7 bases). The CDR3 is 14 amino acids. Germline-derived CDR1 and CDR2 are DFQATT and SNEGSKA (reference sequence). Trimming left V 0 bases short and J 6 bases short, with 12 bases between. CDR3: CSAREGGRGNIQYF. The CDR3 region has the DNA TGCAGTGCTAGAGAGGGGGGGCGGGGAAACATTCAGTACTTC.

Only a few counts were recorded for this clonotype. The chain uses TRBV15 and TRBJ1-4; D not resolved. Trimming took 1 base from V and 3 from J, leaving 9 bases between them. The CDR3 has 15 residues. Germline CDR1 is LNHNV and CDR2 is YYDKDF (reference sequence). The CDR3 sequence: CATSRAQDSNEKLFF. DNA of the CDR3: TGTGCCACCAGCAGAGCCCAGGATTCTAATGAAAAACTGTTTTTT.

As for this clonotype: A read error may be the cause here, since a much bigger clone is one base away. The V gene is TRBV11-2, the J gene TRBJ1-1; 9 bases match TRBD1. The CDR3 runs 14 residues. The germline gives CDR1 SGHAT, CDR2 FQNNGV. V shed 6 bases, J shed 5 bases, and the junction held 7 bases outside the gene matches. The CDR3: CASRRTGVETEAFF. In DNA, the CDR3 is TGTGCCAGCAGAAGGACAGGGGTTGAGACTGAAGCTTTCTTT.